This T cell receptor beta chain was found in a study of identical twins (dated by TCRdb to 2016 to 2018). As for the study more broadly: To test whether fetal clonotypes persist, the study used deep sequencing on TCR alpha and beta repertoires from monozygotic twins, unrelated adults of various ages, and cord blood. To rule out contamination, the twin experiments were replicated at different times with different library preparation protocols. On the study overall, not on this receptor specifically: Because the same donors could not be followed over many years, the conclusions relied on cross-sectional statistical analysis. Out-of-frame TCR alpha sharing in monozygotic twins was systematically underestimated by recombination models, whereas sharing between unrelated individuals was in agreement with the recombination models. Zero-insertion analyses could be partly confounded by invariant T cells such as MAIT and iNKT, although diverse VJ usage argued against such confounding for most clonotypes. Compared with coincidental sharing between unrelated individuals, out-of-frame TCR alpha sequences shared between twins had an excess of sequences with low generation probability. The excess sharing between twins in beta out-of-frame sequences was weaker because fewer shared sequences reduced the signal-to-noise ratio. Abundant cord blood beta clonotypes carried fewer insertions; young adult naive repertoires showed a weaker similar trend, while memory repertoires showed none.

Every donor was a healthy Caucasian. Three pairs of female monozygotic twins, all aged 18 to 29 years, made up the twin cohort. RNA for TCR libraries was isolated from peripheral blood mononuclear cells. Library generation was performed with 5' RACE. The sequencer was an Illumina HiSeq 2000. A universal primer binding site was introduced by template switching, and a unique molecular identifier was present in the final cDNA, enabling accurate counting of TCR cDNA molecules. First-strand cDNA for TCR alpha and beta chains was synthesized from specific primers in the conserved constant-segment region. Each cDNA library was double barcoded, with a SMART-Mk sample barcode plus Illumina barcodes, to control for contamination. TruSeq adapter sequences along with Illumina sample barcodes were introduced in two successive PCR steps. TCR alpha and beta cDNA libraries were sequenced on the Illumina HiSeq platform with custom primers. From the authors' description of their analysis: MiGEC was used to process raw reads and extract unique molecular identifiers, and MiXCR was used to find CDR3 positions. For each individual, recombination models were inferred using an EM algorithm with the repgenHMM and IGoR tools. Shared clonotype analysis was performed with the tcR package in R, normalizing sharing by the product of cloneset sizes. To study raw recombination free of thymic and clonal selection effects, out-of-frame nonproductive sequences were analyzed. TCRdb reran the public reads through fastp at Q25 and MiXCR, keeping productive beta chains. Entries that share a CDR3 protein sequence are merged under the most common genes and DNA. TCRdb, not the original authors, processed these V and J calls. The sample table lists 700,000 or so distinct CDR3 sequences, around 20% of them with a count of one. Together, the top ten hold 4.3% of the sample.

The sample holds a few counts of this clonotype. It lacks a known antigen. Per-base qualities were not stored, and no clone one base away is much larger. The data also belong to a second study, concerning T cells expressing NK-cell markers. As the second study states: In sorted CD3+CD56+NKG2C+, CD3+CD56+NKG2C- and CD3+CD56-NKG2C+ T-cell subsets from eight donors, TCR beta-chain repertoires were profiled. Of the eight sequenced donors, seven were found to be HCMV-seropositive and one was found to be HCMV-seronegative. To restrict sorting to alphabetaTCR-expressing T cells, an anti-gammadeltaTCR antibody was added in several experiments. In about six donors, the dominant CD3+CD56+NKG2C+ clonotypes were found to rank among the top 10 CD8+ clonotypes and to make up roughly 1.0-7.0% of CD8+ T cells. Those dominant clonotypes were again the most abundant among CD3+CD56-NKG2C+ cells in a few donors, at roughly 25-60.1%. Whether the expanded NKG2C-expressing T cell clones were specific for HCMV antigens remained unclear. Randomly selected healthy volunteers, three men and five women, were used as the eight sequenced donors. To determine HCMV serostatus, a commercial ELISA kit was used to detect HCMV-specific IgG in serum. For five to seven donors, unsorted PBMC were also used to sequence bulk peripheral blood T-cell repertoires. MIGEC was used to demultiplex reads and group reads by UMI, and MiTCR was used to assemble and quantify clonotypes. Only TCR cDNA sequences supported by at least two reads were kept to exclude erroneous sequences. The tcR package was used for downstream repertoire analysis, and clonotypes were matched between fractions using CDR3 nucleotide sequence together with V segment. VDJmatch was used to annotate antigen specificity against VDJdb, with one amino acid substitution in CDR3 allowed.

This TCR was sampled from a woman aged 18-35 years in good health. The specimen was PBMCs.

For the CDR3, the sequence is CSALAGGPENEQFF. The sequenced DNA: TGCAGTGCGCTAGCGGGGGGGCCGGAAAATGAGCAGTTCTTC. This sequence uses TRBV20-1 and TRBJ2-1, with 12 middle bases fitting TRBD2. The CDR3 covers 14 residues, taking in both the cysteine and the phenylalanine. The kept DNA is CDR3 alone, 42 bases in frame from the first base. CDR1 and CDR2 were assigned from the germline V gene (reference sequence) as DFQATT and SNEGSKA. V is pruned by 6 bases and J by 7 bases, leaving 7 bases of the junction without a gene match.